The next 22 T cell receptor beta chains were all read from a single sample in a study of blood T cells in healthy people across ages. A second PCR of 7 to 11 cycles used a sample-barcoded 5' primer and a J-beta primer mix. TCRdb reprocessed the 5' RACE reads with MiXCR, giving one entry per CDR3 protein. This sample has about 900,000 distinct CDR3 sequences, with 55% to 65% found just once. The specimen sequenced was blood. Source of these receptors: a man aged 30-40 years in good health.

The V and J genes are TRBV20-1 and TRBJ2-5; 7 nucleotides match TRBD2. CDR1 and CDR2 from the germline V gene are DFQATT and SNEGSKA (reference sequence). CDR3 size: 12 residues. J was trimmed by 2 bases and V by 5 bases; bases with no gene match: 2. The CDR3 is CSAWTSQETQYF. In nucleotides, the CDR3 is TGCAGTGCTTGGACTAGTCAAGAGACCCAGTACTTC.

The J gene is TRBJ2-6, the V gene TRBV20-1; D remains unclear. This CDR3 is 14 amino acids long. Germline-derived CDR1 and CDR2 are DFQATT and SNEGSKA (reference sequence). Trimming stripped 6 bases from V and 0 bases from J, with 9 bases between. Written as DNA, the CDR3 is TGCAGTGCCAGACCCGACTCTGGGGCCAACGTCCTGACTTTC. Translated, it gives CSARPDSGANVLTF.

This clonotype has just a few counts. This chain uses TRBV7-9 with TRBJ2-4; tentatively, D is TRBD2 (5 bases). The DNA end favors TRBJ2-5, so the J call may be wrong. Germline V gene data show CDR1 as SEHNR and CDR2 as FQNEAQ (reference sequence). This CDR3 is built from 13 residues. The CDR3 coding sequence is TGTGCCAGCAGCTTATCCGGGATTGAGACCCAGTACTTC. It translates to CASSLSGIETQYF.

This rearrangement joins TRBV10-3 to TRBJ2-1; tentative D call: TRBD1 (5 bases). This CDR3 region has 15 residues. Germline loops: CDR1 ENHRY, CDR2 SYGVKD. V lost 0 bases and J lost 8, with 14 bases in between. CDR3 residues: CAISESPGAIDEQFF. The CDR3 region has the DNA TGTGCCATCAGTGAGTCTCCTGGGGCAATTGATGAGCAGTTCTTC.

The chain uses TRBV15 and TRBJ2-1; TRBD2 is a possible D gene (7 bases). CDR3 length equals 15 residues. Germline V gives CDR1 LNHNV, CDR2 YYDKDF (reference sequence). Deletions cut 2 bases from V and 7 bases from J, with 15 bases between. The CDR3 DNA reads TGTGCCACCAGCAGAACCAGGGAGGGGGGTAATGAGCAGTTCTTC. Translation: CATSRTREGGNEQFF.

This clonotype turned up a few times. The chain joins TRBV6-5 to TRBJ2-7; 9 positions match TRBD1. Trimming removed 4 bases from V and 9 bases from J; junction bases left unmatched: 4. The CDR3 is made up of 12 amino acids. From germline, CDR1 is MNHEY and CDR2 SVGAGI. The chain's CDR3 is CASSSGQGRQYF. DNA for the CDR3: TGTGCCAGCAGTTCCGGACAGGGGAGGCAGTACTTC.

The sample holds one count of this clonotype. This sequence joins TRBV29-1 and TRBJ2-1, with D perhaps assigned TRBD1 or TRBD2 (5 bases each). CDR1 and CDR2 from the germline V gene are SQVTM and ANQGSEA. V was trimmed by 7 bases and J by 9 bases, leaving 19 bases between them. The CDR3 has 13 residues. Here the CDR3 reads CSGLLEGRGEQFF. The DNA of the CDR3 is TGCAGCGGACTACTAGAGGGACGGGGTGAGCAGTTCTTC.

The rearrangement links TRBV27 to TRBJ2-5, with D tentatively TRBD2 (5 bases). Germline loops: CDR1 MNHEY, CDR2 SMNVEV (reference sequence). Trimming removed 2 bases at V and 7 bases at J, with 14 bases between. CDR3 length equals 14 residues. The DNA of the CDR3 is TGTGCCAGCAGTTTACCTGACCACGCGGGGACCCAGTACTTC. Protein: CASSLPDHAGTQYF.

There are many counts of this clonotype. V is TRBV3-1 and J is TRBJ1-6, with D possibly TRBD1 on 5 matching bases. The V end was cut by 2 bases, the J end by 9 bases, with 20 bases between. This CDR3 has 17 amino acids. Germline V gene sequence: CDR1 LGHDT, CDR2 YNNKEL (reference sequence). The CDR3 loop is CASSQPKTGTATSPLHF. CDR3 nucleotide sequence: TGTGCCAGCAGCCAACCGAAAACCGGGACGGCTACTTCACCCCTCCACTTT.

This clonotype was recorded at least ten times. The rearrangement uses TRBV2 and TRBJ2-3; TRBD1 matches 7 bases. In germline, CDR1 is SNHLY, CDR2 FYNNEI. The CDR3 runs 14 residues. V trimming: 8 bases; J trimming: 2 bases; junction bases outside the gene matches: 7. Here the CDR3 reads CASGDSLLTDTQYF. The CDR3 region has the DNA TGTGCCAGCGGGGACAGTCTACTCACAGATACGCAGTATTTT.

The rearrangement links TRBV3-1 to TRBJ2-1; 14 nucleotides match TRBD2. CDR3 length equals 17 residues. Germline V gives CDR1 LGHDT, CDR2 YNNKEL (reference sequence). The trim removed 1 base at V and 8 bases at J, leaving 7 bases unmatched. CDR3 bases: TGTGCCAGCAGCCAAGGCCAGACTAGCGGGGGGGCCGATGAGCAGTTCTTC. Protein sequence: CASSQGQTSGGADEQFF.

The chain links TRBV3-1 to TRBJ2-1; perhaps TRBD2 as D (5 bases). The germline V gene has CDR1 LGHDT and CDR2 YNNKEL (reference sequence). Trimming left V 3 bases short and J 6 bases short, with 15 bases between. This CDR3 region has 15 residues. CDR3 DNA sequence: TGTGCCAGCAGCCATACGGAGGAGGTCCTCAATGAGCAGTTCTTC. It specifies CASSHTEEVLNEQFF.

The chain employs TRBV12-3 or TRBV12-4 and TRBJ1-5; a weak D match, TRBD1 (5 bases). The CDR3 totals 14 residues. V lost 5 bases to trimming and J lost 3 bases, with 11 bases between them. The CDR3 region is CASSLDSPNQPQHF. The DNA of the CDR3 is TGTGCCAGCAGTCTCGACAGTCCCAATCAGCCCCAGCATTTT.

The J gene is TRBJ2-3, the V gene TRBV7-2; D is unclear. The CDR3 is made up of 14 amino acids. Trimming shortened V by 0 bases and J by 8 bases, and 12 bases separated the two germline ends. The V gene's germline CDR1 is SGHTA and CDR2 FQGNSA. Here the CDR3 DNA reads TGTGCCAGCAGCTTAGCTAGTAAAAGAGGTACGCAGTATTTT. The encoded protein is CASSLASKRGTQYF.

The J gene is TRBJ2-7, the V gene TRBV9; D not resolved. There are 15 residues in the CDR3. V was shortened by 0 bases and J by 3 bases, with 13 bases between the two germline ends. CDR1 and CDR2 from the germline V gene are SGDLS and YYNGEE. This CDR3 reads CASSVDWGNVYEQYF. In nucleotides, the CDR3 is TGTGCCAGCAGCGTAGATTGGGGAAATGTCTACGAGCAGTACTTC. Supplemented by reference TRBV9 and TRBJ2-7, the full variable domain reads DSGVTQTPKHLITATGQRVTLRCSPRSGDLSVYWYQQSLDQGLQFLIQYYNGEERAKGNILERFSAQQFPDLHSELNLSSLELGDSALYFCASSVDWGNVYEQYFGPGTRLTVT.

The CDR3 DNA reads TGTGCCAGCAGCCGAAGCGGGGCCGATGCCAATGAGCAGTTCTTC. Translated: CASSRSGADANEQFF. This rearrangement joins TRBV3-1 to TRBJ2-1; the match to TRBD2 covers 7 bases. Germline-derived CDR1 and CDR2 are LGHDT and YNNKEL (reference sequence). V lost 4 bases, J lost 6 bases, and 9 bases stayed unmatched. The CDR3 length is 15 residues.

CDR3 sequence (DNA): TGCAGTGCAACCCAGTTCGGCGGGGGTTACACCTACGAGCAGTACTTC. Translation gives CSATQFGGGYTYEQYF. The V call is TRBV20-1, the J call TRBJ2-7, with TRBD2 matching 7 bases. V lost 6 bases, J lost 2 bases, and 16 bases stayed unmatched. The CDR3 sequence is 16 residues long. CDR1 is DFQATT and CDR2 is SNEGSKA in the germline V gene (reference sequence).

The chain couples TRBV18 to TRBJ2-4, with D possibly TRBD2 on 6 matching bases. The J call is in doubt because the DNA end fits TRBJ2-7 better. Germline V gives CDR1 KGHSH, CDR2 LQKENI. This CDR3 has 14 residues. The CDR3 here is CASSPAGTPYEQYF. DNA of the CDR3: TGTGCCAGCTCACCAGCCGGGACTCCCTACGAGCAGTACTTC.

The chain links TRBV9 to TRBJ2-7; the D gene could be TRBD1 or TRBD2 (5 bases each). V was shortened by 4 bases and J by 3 bases, with 14 bases between the two germline ends. The CDR3 is 14 amino acids. CDR1 and CDR2 from the germline V gene are SGDLS and YYNGEE. In DNA form, the CDR3 reads TGTGCCAGCAGCACCCTAGCCGACAGCTACGAGCAGTACTTC. Translating it yields CASSTLADSYEQYF.

The rearrangement links TRBV4-2 to TRBJ1-1; the D is unclear. V lost 1 base, J lost 6 bases, and 9 bases lay in between. The CDR3 contains 13 residues. Per germline, CDR1 LGHNA and CDR2 YNFKEQ. CDR3: CASSQGSGPEAFF. In DNA, the CDR3 is TGTGCCAGCAGCCAAGGGAGCGGGCCTGAAGCTTTCTTT.

V usage is TRBV5-1 and J usage is TRBJ2-7, with D uncertain. The J call may be incorrect, as the DNA end agrees better with TRBJ2-5. This CDR3 is 14 amino acids long. Per the germline V gene, CDR1 is SGHRS and CDR2 is YFSETQ. The CDR3 protein is CASSLGDVGETQYF. CDR3 sequence (DNA): TGCGCCAGCAGCTTGGGCGACGTCGGGGAGACCCAGTACTTC.

This clonotype has just a few counts. J is TRBJ2-7 and V is TRBV7-2, with 8 bases aligning to TRBD2. J lost 2 bases, V lost 5 bases, and 5 bases had no gene match. Germline lookup yields CDR1 SGHTA and CDR2 FQGNSA. The CDR3 spans 14 residues. The CDR3, as DNA: TGTGCCAGCAGCGGGACTAGGCCGACCTACGAGCAGTACTTC. Translating it yields CASSGTRPTYEQYF.